A single sample gave rise to the 27 T cell receptor beta chains below, sequenced in a study of T cells after yellow fever vaccination. TCRdb reprocessed the 5' RACE reads with MiXCR, giving one entry per CDR3 protein. Of just under 600,000 distinct CDR3 sequences listed, roughly 12% are singletons. The starting material was PBMCs, obtained on the day of the yellow fever booster vaccination. The receptors originated from a man under 40 who received the YFV17D yellow fever vaccine.

The gene calls are TRBV12-3 or TRBV12-4 and TRBJ2-7; D call uncertain. CDR3 length: 14 amino acids. Trimming removed 0 bases at V and 2 bases at J, with 8 bases between. Written as DNA, the CDR3 is TGTGCCAGCAGTTTAGCGTCAATCCCCTACGAGCAGTACTTC. As protein: CASSLASIPYEQYF.

V and J are TRBV4-3 and TRBJ1-4; D is uncertain. This CDR3 is built from 17 residues. Deletions cut 0 bases from V and 7 bases from J, with 18 bases between. The germline gives CDR1 LGHNA, CDR2 YSLEER. This CDR3 is CASSQDIGSSAFEKLFF. CDR3 bases: TGCGCCAGCAGCCAAGATATAGGGTCGAGCGCCTTTGAAAAACTGTTTTTT.

This clonotype occurred a few times. J is TRBJ1-1 and V is TRBV14; D is unclear. This CDR3 is built from 15 residues. From germline, CDR1 is SGHDN and CDR2 FVKESK. Trimming took 6 bases from V and 0 from J, leaving 14 bases between them. Written as DNA, the CDR3 is TGTGCCAGCAGGCCCCTCTTGGGAATGAACACTGAAGCTTTCTTT. It codes for CASRPLLGMNTEAFF.

The rearrangement joins TRBV12-3 or TRBV12-4 to TRBJ2-7; the D call may be TRBD1 or TRBD2 (5 bases each). Trimming stripped 2 bases from V and 2 bases from J, with 13 bases between. CDR3 size: 15 residues. The CDR3 DNA follows: TGTGCCAGCAGTTTAAGCCCGGGGCCAGCCTACGAGCAGTACTTC. Translated, it gives CASSLSPGPAYEQYF.

This chain connects TRBV20-1 to TRBJ1-4; no clear D gene. Trimming cost V 3 bases and J 5 bases, with 10 bases left between them. Germline V CDR1 and CDR2: DFQATT, SNEGSKA (reference sequence). This CDR3 contains 13 residues. The CDR3: CSARTIPNEKLFF. The CDR3, as DNA: TGCAGTGCTAGGACGATTCCCAATGAAAAACTGTTTTTT.

This clonotype was found a few times. V is TRBV6-5 and J is TRBJ1-5, with 7 bases identical to TRBD1. Germline CDR1 reads MNHEY; CDR2 reads SVGAGI. Trimming took 0 bases from V and 4 from J; bases not matched to a gene: 3. The CDR3 is 15 amino acids. The CDR3 sequence: CASSYSGTANQPQHF. The CDR3, as DNA: TGTGCCAGCAGTTACTCCGGGACAGCAAATCAGCCCCAGCATTTT.

This clonotype was detected only once. J is TRBJ2-7 and V is TRBV20-1, with D perhaps matching TRBD2 (5 bases). Germline values: CDR1 DFQATT, CDR2 SNEGSKA (reference sequence). V gave up 1 base and J gave up 7 bases, with 8 bases separating them. This CDR3 region has 11 residues. CDR3 coding DNA: TGCAGTGCTAGAGGGGCGGGTGAGCAGTACTTC. It specifies CSARGAGEQYF.

This clonotype has at least ten counts. The chain uses TRBV3-1 and TRBJ2-1, with TRBD2 as a possible D gene (5 bases). Germline CDR1 LGHDT, CDR2 YNNKEL (reference sequence). V was pared by 4 bases and J by 7 bases, with 8 bases between. The CDR3 has 12 residues. CDR3 nucleotides: TGTGCCAGCAGCCCTGGACTGAATGAGCAGTTCTTC. It encodes CASSPGLNEQFF.

The gene calls are TRBV9 and TRBJ2-4; TRBD2 agrees at 9 bases. Germline V CDR1 and CDR2: SGDLS, YYNGEE. With 0 bases clipped from V and 6 bases from J, the junction kept 1 base outside the gene matches. The CDR3 is 14 residues long. The CDR3 bases are TGTGCCAGCAGCGTAGGTAGCGGGAGAAACATTCAGTACTTC. Translating it yields CASSVGSGRNIQYF.

This clonotype was detected a few times. The chain recombines TRBV9 with TRBJ2-1, with D uncertain. The V gene's germline CDR1 is SGDLS and CDR2 YYNGEE. With 4 bases removed from V and 6 bases from J, the gap between germline ends came to 17 bases. This CDR3 spans 15 amino acids. Here the CDR3 DNA reads TGTGCCAGCAGCTCCCGAGGAGTCTGGGGCAATGAGCAGTTCTTC. Translating gives CASSSRGVWGNEQFF.

J is TRBJ2-1 and V is TRBV12-3 or TRBV12-4; 8 nucleotides match TRBD2. The CDR3 spans 14 residues. The junction had 7 bases not matched to a gene; V was cut back by 3 bases and J by 9 bases. CDR3 bases: TGTGCCAGCAGTTTTTTAGCGGGATCGGTTGAGCAGTTCTTC. Translating it yields CASSFLAGSVEQFF.

The chain couples TRBV7-2 to TRBJ2-1; 7 bases match TRBD2. After removal of 2 bases from V and 2 bases from J, the junction contained 6 bases not matched to a gene. CDR1 is SGHTA, CDR2 FQGNSA, per germline. CDR3 length: 16 residues. CDR3 DNA: TGTGCCAGCAGCTTAAAGGCGGGAGTGGCCTACAATGAGCAGTTCTTC. Protein sequence: CASSLKAGVAYNEQFF.

This clonotype has more than one count but fewer than ten. The rearrangement links TRBV19 to TRBJ2-1; D remains ambiguous. The germline V gene has CDR1 LNHDA and CDR2 SQIVND (reference sequence). This CDR3 contains 18 residues. The V and J ends lost 4 bases and 0 bases respectively, with 19 bases between them. The CDR3 sequence is CASSTLSLLVASYNEQFF. For the CDR3, the DNA is TGTGCCAGTAGTACCCTATCTCTTCTAGTGGCCTCCTACAATGAGCAGTTCTTC.

This clonotype was detected only a few times. The chain employs TRBV12-3 or TRBV12-4 and TRBJ2-5, with TRBD2 identical over 8 bases. There are 13 residues in the CDR3. V dropped 3 bases and J dropped 5; count of bases not matched to a gene: 2. Here the CDR3 reads CASSFIAGETQYF. The CDR3 DNA is TGTGCCAGCAGTTTCATAGCGGGGGAGACCCAGTACTTC.

This clonotype has a count of ten or more. The V call is TRBV6-1, the J call TRBJ2-3, with D maybe TRBD2 (6 bases). V was cut by 6 bases and J by 2 bases, with 18 bases left in between. The CDR3 spans 16 residues. Germline V gene data show CDR1 as MNHNS and CDR2 as SASEGT. DNA for the CDR3: TGTGCCAGCAGACCGAGGGCCCTGGGACTCACAGATACGCAGTATTTT. Its protein product is CASRPRALGLTDTQYF.

This clonotype occurred a few times. The V gene is TRBV11-2, the J gene TRBJ1-6; tentatively, D is TRBD1 (5 bases). This CDR3 is 16 amino acids long. Trimming pared 5 bases from V and 10 bases from J, leaving 21 bases between. Per germline, CDR1 SGHAT and CDR2 FQNNGV. The CDR3 is CASSAVGGLRDSPLHF. In DNA form, the CDR3 reads TGTGCCAGCAGCGCCGTGGGGGGGTTACGGGACTCACCCCTCCACTTT.

The chain recombines TRBV15 with TRBJ2-3, with D perhaps TRBD2 (6 bases). This CDR3 has 14 amino acids. Germline-derived CDR1 and CDR2 are LNHNV and YYDKDF (reference sequence). V lost 5 bases, J lost 7 bases, and 16 bases lay in between. CDR3 amino acids: CATSLRDPPHTQYF. The CDR3 DNA reads TGTGCCACCAGCTTGCGGGATCCCCCCCATACGCAGTATTTT.

This chain links TRBV3-1 with TRBJ2-1, with TRBD2 identical over 10 bases. CDR1 is LGHDT, CDR2 YNNKEL, per germline (reference sequence). This CDR3 has 18 residues. V was clipped by 5 bases and J by 1 base; unmatched bases: 11. The CDR3 sequence is CASSTYTPSGRSYNEQFF. The CDR3 DNA is TGTGCCAGCAGCACGTACACCCCTAGCGGGAGATCCTACAATGAGCAGTTCTTC.

The rearrangement joins TRBV6-2 or TRBV6-3 to TRBJ1-5, with D tentatively TRBD1 (5 bases). Per germline, CDR1 MNHEY and CDR2 SVGEGT. V shed 10 bases and J shed 1 base, with 11 bases lying between them. CDR3 length: 13 amino acids. Here the CDR3 reads CATDNRSNQPQHF. The CDR3 nucleotides are TGTGCCACAGACAACAGGAGCAATCAGCCCCAGCATTTT.

This clonotype was counted only a few times. This sequence joins TRBV7-9 and TRBJ1-3, with D possibly matching TRBD1 (6 bases). The length of the CDR3 is 15 residues. Germline lookup yields CDR1 SEHNR and CDR2 FQNEAQ (reference sequence). The germline V and J ends were trimmed by 2 bases and 2 bases, with 10 bases remaining between them. The CDR3 nucleotides are TGTGCCAGCAGCTTACTGGGGGCCCCTGGAAACACCATATATTTT. Its protein is CASSLLGAPGNTIYF.

This clonotype was counted a few times. The chain recombines TRBV18 with TRBJ2-3, with 8 bases aligning to TRBD2. The CDR3 has 16 residues. V was pared by 3 bases and J by 4 bases, with 9 bases of the junction left unmatched. Germline-derived CDR1 and CDR2 are KGHSH and LQKENI. The CDR3 region has the DNA TGTGCCAGCTCACCTCCGGGCGGGAGGATCGCAGATACGCAGTATTTT. Its translation is CASSPPGGRIADTQYF.

This chain joins TRBV10-3 and TRBJ2-3; no clear D gene. Trimming took 0 bases from V and 5 from J, leaving 6 bases between them. CDR3 length: 13 residues. Germline lookup yields CDR1 ENHRY and CDR2 SYGVKD. CDR3 sequence: CAISESPGDTQYF. The CDR3 nucleotides are TGTGCCATCAGTGAGTCACCGGGAGATACGCAGTATTTT.

There are a few counts of this clonotype. The chain uses TRBV3-1 and TRBJ2-7; D is perhaps TRBD1 (5 bases). Germline V CDR1 and CDR2: LGHDT, YNNKEL (reference sequence). This CDR3 spans 13 amino acids. The V gene lost 0 bases and the J gene lost 6 bases, with 9 bases spanning the gap. CDR3 nucleotides: TGTGCCAGCAGCCAAGATCACAGGTCCGAGCAGTACTTC. Protein sequence: CASSQDHRSEQYF.

This clonotype was counted a few times. V and J are TRBV6-2 or TRBV6-3 and TRBJ2-2; D is ambiguous. The germline V and J ends were trimmed by 6 bases and 0 bases, with 8 bases remaining between them. Germline CDR1 and CDR2: MNHEY and SVGEGT. The CDR3 is 14 amino acids. CDR3 sequence: CASREIPNTGELFF. The CDR3 DNA reads as TGTGCCAGCAGGGAGATACCGAACACCGGGGAGCTGTTTTTT.

The rearrangement joins TRBV20-1 to TRBJ2-5, with D possibly being TRBD1 (5 bases). The V and J ends lost 7 bases and 5 bases respectively, with 17 bases between them. Per germline, CDR1 DFQATT and CDR2 SNEGSKA (reference sequence). The CDR3 length is 13 residues. The DNA for the CDR3 is TGCAGTGTTGTAAGGGGCGCGATGGAGACCCAGTACTTC. Amino acid sequence: CSVVRGAMETQYF.

J is TRBJ2-7 and V is TRBV25-1, with D perhaps TRBD2 (6 bases). Trimming shortened V by 10 bases and J by 0 bases, and 10 bases separated the two germline ends. The CDR3 extends over 12 amino acids. CDR1 and CDR2 (germline): MGHDK, SYGVNS. In DNA form, the CDR3 reads TGTGCCACAGGCGGGAACTCCTACGAGCAGTACTTC. The encoded protein is CATGGNSYEQYF.

The DNA of the CDR3 is TGTGCCAGCAGCTTTAACAGGCCCAGCACAGATACGCAGTATTTT. Translated, it gives CASSFNRPSTDTQYF. This chain uses TRBV7-2 with TRBJ2-3, with D possibly being TRBD1 (5 bases). This CDR3 comprises 15 residues. V shed 3 bases and J shed 0 bases, with 10 bases lying between them. From germline, CDR1 is SGHTA and CDR2 FQGNSA.